This T cell receptor (beta chain) was obtained from a study of tumor-infiltrating lymphocytes in primary liver carcinoma. Looked up from germline, CDR1 is MDHEN and CDR2 is SYDVKM. This CDR3 has 14 residues. Both RNA and DNA were isolated together from about 20-30 mg of bulk tissue that had not been sorted. Making TCR beta cDNA involved approximately 510 ng total RNA and a constant-region primer. What produced the TCR beta libraries was three nested multiplex PCR rounds using slightly modified ARM-PCR. TRBV1-TRBV30 forward primers paired with a C-beta reverse primer drove the first two PCR rounds, about 10 cycles each. TCRdb reprocessed the multiplex PCR reads via MiXCR and lists one record per CDR3 protein. Seen here are almost 55,000 distinct CDR3 sequences, 70% to 85% observed once, and the top ten hold approximately 25%. On this clonotype itself: Possible read error: a much larger clone is one base away.

The sample comprised liver tumor tissue from sampling region 2. The subset is: tumor region T2, inferior pole. The TCR comes from a middle-aged man with primary liver carcinoma and hepatitis B virus infection. J is TRBJ2-7 and V is TRBV28, with 7 nucleotides matching TRBD1. Written as DNA, the CDR3 is TGTGCCAGCAGTTTACAGGGGGAATCCTACGGGCAGTACTTC. This encodes CASSLQGESYGQYF.